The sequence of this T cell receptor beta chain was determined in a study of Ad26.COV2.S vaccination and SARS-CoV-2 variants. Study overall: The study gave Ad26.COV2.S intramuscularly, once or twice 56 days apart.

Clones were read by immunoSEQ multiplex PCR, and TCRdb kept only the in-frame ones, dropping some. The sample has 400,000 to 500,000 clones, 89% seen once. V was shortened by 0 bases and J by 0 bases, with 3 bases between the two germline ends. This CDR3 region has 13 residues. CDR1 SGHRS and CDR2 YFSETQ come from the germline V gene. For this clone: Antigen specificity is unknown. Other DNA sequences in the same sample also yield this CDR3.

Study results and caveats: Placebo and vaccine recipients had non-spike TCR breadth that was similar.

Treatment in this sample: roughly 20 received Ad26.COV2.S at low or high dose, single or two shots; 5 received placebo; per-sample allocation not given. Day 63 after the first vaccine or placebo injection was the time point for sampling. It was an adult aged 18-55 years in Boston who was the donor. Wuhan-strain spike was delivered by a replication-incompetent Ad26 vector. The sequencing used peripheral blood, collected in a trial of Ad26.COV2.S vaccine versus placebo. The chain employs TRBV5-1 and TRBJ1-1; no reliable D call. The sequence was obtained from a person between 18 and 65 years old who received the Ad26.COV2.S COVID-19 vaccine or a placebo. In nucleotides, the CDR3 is TGCGCCAGCAGCTTGGGACTGAACACTGAAGCTTTCTTT. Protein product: CASSLGLNTEAFF.